The present TCR beta chain was sequenced within a study of graft-versus-host responses after intestinal transplantation. Looking at the study overall: Each transplant was multivisceral, liver-intestinal, or isolated intestinal. For two to four years after anti-thymocyte globulin induction, all recipients took tacrolimus and steroids.

Per the germline V gene, CDR1 is MGHRA and CDR2 is YSYEKL. Trimming cost V 1 base and J 6 bases; bases outside gene matches: 10. CDR3 length: 18 amino acids. Remarks on this clone: Its antigen is unknown.

Findings and caveats of the study: GvH clones were found in recipient marrow; some appeared first in ileum or blood. Subjects displaying graft-donor T cell macrochimerism possessed elevated graft-versus-host to host-versus-graft clonal ratios inside allografts.

TCRdb keeps only in-frame clones here, not all; method: immunoSEQ multiplex PCR. The sample includes some 100,000 clones, over 85% of them seen just once. The sample consisted of unstimulated CD8+ T cells sorted from spleen or lymph node cells, taken before transplant. This receptor was taken from a human donor who was the organ donor for an intestinal transplant. J is TRBJ2-1 and V is TRBV4-1, with TRBD2 matching over 12 bases. The CDR3 protein is CASSQATPSGGAANEQFF. The CDR3 DNA reads as TGCGCCAGCAGCCAAGCAACACCTAGCGGGGGGGCCGCCAATGAGCAGTTCTTC.